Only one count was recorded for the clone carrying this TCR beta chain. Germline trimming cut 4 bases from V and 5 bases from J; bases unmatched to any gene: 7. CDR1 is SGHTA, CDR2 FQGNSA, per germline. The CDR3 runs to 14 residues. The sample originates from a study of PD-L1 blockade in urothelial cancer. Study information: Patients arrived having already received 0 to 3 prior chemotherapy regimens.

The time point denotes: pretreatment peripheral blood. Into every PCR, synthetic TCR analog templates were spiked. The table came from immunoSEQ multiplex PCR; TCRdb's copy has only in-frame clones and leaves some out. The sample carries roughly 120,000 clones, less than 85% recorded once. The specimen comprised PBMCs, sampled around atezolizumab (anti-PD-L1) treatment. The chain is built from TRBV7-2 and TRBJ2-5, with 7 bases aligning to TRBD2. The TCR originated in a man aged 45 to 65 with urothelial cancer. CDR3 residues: CASSSGGRGETQYF. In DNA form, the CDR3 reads TGTGCCAGCAGCTCGGGCGGGAGAGGTGAGACCCAGTACTTC.